This TCR beta chain emerged from a study of beta chain features in type 1 diabetes. Overall study findings and caveats: TCRB CDR3 length was moderately but significantly reduced in all four CD4+ subsets of Type 1 diabetes patients.

The V end lost 4 bases, the J end lost 0 bases, and 12 bases lay between the germline ends. CDR1 is SEHNR and CDR2 is FQNEAQ in the germline V gene (reference sequence). This CDR3 has 15 amino acids. What was sequenced were expressed TCRB transcripts, since all of the isolated RNA had been reverse transcribed. Naive, central memory and regulatory T cell samples came to a mean of approximately 3.6 million reads. Produced via immunoSEQ multiplex PCR; TCRdb's table is partial and in-frame only. The table lists some 500,000 clones, roughly 11% of them singletons, with over 0.035% in the top ten. For this clone: Antigen specificity is unknown.

This sequence originates from a young woman in good health. The sample taken for sequencing was naive CD4+ T cells from blood. This rearrangement joins TRBV7-9 to TRBJ1-2; tentatively, D is TRBD1 (6 bases). In nucleotides, the CDR3 is TGTGCCAGCAGCTCCACGGACAGTCCTAACTATGGCTACACCTTC. Protein: CASSSTDSPNYGYTF. Combining the CDR3 with reference TRBV7-9 and TRBJ1-2 gives the whole variable domain DTGVSQNPRHKITKRGQNVTFRCDPISEHNRLYWYRQTLGQGPEFLTYFQNEAQLEKSRLLSDRFSAERPKGSFSTLEIQRTEQGDSAMYLCASSSTDSPNYGYTFGSGTRLTVV.